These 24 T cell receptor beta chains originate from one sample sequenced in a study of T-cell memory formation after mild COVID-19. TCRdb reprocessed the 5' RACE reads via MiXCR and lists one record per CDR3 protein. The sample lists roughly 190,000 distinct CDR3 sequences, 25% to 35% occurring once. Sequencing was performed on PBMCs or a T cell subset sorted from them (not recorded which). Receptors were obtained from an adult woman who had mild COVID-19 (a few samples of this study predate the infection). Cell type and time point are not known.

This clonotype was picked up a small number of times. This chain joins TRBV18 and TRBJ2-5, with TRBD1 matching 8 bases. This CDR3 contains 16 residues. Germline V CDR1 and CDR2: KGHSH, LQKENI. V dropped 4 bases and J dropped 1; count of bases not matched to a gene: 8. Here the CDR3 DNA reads TGTGCCAGCTCACAAACCCGACAGGGGAGCCAAGAGACCCAGTACTTC. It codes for CASSQTRQGSQETQYF.

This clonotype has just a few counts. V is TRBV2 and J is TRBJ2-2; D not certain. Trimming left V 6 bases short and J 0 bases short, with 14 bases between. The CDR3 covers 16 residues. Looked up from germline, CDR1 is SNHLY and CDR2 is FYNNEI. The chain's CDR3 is CASRRMAVSNTGELFF. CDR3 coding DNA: TGTGCCAGCAGAAGAATGGCGGTCTCGAACACCGGGGAGCTGTTTTTT.

CDR3 amino acids: CASSPRQGGHEQYF. CDR3 bases: TGTGCCAGCAGTCCCCGACAGGGAGGCCACGAGCAGTACTTC. This chain links TRBV12-3 or TRBV12-4 with TRBJ2-7, with TRBD1 as a possible D gene (7 bases). V gave up 5 bases and J gave up 5 bases, with 16 bases separating them. The CDR3 has 14 amino acids.

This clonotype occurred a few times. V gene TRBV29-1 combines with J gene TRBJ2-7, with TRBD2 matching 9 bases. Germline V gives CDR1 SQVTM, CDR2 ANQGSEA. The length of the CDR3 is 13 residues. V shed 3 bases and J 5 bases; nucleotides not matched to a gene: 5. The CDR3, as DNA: TGCAGCGTTGATAGAGCGGGAGGCGACGAGCAGTACTTC. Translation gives CSVDRAGGDEQYF.

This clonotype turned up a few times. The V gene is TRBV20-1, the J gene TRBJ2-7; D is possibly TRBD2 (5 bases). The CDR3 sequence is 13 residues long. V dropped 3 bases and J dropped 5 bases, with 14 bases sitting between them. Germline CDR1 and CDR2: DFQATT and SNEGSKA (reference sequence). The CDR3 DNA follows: TGCAGTGCTAGGAGGGTAGAGCTCCACGAGCAGTACTTC. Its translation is CSARRVELHEQYF.

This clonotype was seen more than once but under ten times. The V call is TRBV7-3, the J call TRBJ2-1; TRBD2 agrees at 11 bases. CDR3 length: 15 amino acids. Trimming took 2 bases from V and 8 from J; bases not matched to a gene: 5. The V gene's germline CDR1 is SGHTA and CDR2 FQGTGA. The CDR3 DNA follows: TGTGCCAGCAGCTTACTAGCGGGGGGCTTTGATGAGCAGTTCTTC. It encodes CASSLLAGGFDEQFF.

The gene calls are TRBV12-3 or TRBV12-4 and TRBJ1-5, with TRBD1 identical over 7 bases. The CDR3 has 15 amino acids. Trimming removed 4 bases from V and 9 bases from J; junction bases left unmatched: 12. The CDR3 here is CASSYAGQWIRPQHF. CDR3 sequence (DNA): TGTGCCAGCAGTTACGCGGGACAGTGGATTCGGCCCCAGCATTTT.

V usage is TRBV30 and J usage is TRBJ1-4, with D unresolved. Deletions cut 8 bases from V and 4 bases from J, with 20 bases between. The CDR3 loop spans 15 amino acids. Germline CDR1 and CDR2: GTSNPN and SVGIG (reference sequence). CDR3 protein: CALTGNPGYNEKLFF. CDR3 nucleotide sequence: TGTGCCCTAACCGGGAACCCGGGATATAATGAAAAACTGTTTTTT.

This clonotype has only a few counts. The CDR3 here is CASSLLAGGREQYF. DNA of the CDR3: TGCGCCAGCAGCTTACTAGCGGGAGGGCGAGAGCAGTACTTC. This chain links TRBV5-1 with TRBJ2-7; 13 bases are shared with TRBD2. V gave up 2 bases and J gave up 7 bases; unmatched junction bases: 3. The CDR3 is made up of 14 amino acids. CDR1 is SGHRS, CDR2 YFSETQ, per germline.

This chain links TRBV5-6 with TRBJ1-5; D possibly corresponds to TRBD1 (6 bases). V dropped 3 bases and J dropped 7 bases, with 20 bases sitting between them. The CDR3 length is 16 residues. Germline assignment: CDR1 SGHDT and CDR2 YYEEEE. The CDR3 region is CASSSDGGAGLQPQHF. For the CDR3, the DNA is TGTGCCAGCAGCTCAGATGGGGGCGCGGGGCTCCAGCCCCAGCATTTT. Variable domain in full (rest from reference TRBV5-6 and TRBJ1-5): DAGVTQSPTHLIKTRGQQVTLRCSPKSGHDTVSWYQQALGQGPQFIFQYYEEEERQRGNFPDRFSGHQFPNYSSELNVNALLLGDSALYLCASSSDGGAGLQPQHFGDGTRLSIL.

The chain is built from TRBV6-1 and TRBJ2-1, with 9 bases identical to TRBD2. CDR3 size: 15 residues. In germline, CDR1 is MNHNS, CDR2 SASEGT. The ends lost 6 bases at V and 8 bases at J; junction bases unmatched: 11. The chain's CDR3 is CASRDSGGAADEQFF. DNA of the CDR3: TGTGCCAGCAGAGATAGCGGGGGAGCGGCGGATGAGCAGTTCTTC.

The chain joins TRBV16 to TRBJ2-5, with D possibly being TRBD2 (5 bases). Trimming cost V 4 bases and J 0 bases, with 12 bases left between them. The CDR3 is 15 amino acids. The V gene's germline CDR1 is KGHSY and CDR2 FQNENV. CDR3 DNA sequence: TGTGCCAGCAGCCCAGGAGGACGCCACCAAGAGACCCAGTACTTC. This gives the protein CASSPGGRHQETQYF.

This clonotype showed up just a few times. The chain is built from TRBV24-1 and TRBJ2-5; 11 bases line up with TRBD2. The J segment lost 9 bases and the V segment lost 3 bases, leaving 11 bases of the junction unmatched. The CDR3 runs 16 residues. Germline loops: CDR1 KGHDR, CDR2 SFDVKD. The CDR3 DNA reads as TGTGCCACCAGTGATCATATGACTAGCGGGAAAGGGGCCCAGTACTTC. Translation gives CATSDHMTSGKGAQYF.

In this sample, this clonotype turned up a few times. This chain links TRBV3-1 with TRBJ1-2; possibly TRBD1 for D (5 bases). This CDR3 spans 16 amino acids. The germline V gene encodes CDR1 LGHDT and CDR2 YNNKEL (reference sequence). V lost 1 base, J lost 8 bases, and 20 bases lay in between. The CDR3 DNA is TGTGCCAGCAGCCAAGGCGGAACAGGTGGTGTGAACGGCTACACCTTC. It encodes CASSQGGTGGVNGYTF.

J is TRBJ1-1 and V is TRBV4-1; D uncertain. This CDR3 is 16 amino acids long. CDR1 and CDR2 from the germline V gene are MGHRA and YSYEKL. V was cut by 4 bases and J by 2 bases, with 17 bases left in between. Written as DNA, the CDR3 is TGCGCCAGCAGCCTCTCGGACGCCGGCCAAAACACTGAAGCTTTCTTT. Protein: CASSLSDAGQNTEAFF.

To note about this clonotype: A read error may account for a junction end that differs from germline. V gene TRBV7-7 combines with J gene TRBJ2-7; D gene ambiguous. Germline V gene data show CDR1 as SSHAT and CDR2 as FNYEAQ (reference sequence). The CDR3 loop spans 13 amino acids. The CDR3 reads CASSLEVGNEQYF. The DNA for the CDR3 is TGTGCTAGCAGCTTAGAGGTAGGAAATGAGCAGTACTTC.

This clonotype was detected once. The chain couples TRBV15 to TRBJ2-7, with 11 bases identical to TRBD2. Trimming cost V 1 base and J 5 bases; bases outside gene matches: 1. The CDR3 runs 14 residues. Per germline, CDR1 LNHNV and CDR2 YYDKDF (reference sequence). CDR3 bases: TGTGCCACCAGCAGAGTACTAGCGGGGGACGAGCAGTACTTC. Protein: CATSRVLAGDEQYF.

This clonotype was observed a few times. The CDR3 protein is CASSYGVVGGTEAFF. The CDR3 DNA follows: TGTGCCAGCAGTTACGGGGTTGTCGGCGGCACTGAAGCTTTCTTT. The chain combines TRBV6-5 with TRBJ1-1; no clear D gene. In germline, CDR1 is MNHEY, CDR2 SVGAGI. With 2 bases removed from V and 4 bases from J, the gap between germline ends came to 14 bases. CDR3 length: 15 residues.

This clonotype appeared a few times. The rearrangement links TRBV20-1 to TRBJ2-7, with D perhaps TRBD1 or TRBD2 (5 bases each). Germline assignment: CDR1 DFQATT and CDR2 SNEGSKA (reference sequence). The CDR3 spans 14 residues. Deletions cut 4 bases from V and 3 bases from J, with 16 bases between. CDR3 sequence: CSATTGTSNYEQYF. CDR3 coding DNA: TGCAGTGCTACAACCGGGACGTCGAACTACGAGCAGTACTTC.

The DNA of the CDR3 is TGTGCCAGCACCTTAGACAGGGCTTACACTGAAGCTTTCTTT. Protein: CASTLDRAYTEAFF. This sequence joins TRBV12-3 or TRBV12-4 and TRBJ1-1; 7 nucleotides align to TRBD1. Trimming at V came to 7 bases and at J to 3 bases, leaving 8 bases not matched to a gene. The CDR3 sequence is 14 residues long.

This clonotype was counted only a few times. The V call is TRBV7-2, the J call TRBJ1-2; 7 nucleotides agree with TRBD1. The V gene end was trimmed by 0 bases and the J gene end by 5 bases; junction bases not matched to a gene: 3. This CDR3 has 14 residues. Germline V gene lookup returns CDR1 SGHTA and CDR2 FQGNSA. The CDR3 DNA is TGTGCCAGCAGCTTAGCCGGGACAGTTTATGGCTACACCTTC. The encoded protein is CASSLAGTVYGYTF.

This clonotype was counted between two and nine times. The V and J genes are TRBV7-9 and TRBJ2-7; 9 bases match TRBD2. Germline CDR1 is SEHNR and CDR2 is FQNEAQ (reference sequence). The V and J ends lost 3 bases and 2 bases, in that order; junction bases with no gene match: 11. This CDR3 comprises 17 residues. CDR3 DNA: TGTGCCAGCAGCTTGGGGGTTAGCGGGAGTATCGCCTACGAGCAGTACTTC. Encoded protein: CASSLGVSGSIAYEQYF.

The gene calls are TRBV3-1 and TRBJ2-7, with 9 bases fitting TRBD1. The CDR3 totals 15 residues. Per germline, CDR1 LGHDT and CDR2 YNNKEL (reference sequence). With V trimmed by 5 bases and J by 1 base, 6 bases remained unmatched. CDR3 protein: CASSGRDRASYEQYF. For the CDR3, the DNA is TGTGCCAGCAGCGGCCGGGACAGGGCTTCCTACGAGCAGTACTTC.

CDR3 in amino acids: CASQTGVRNQPQHF. As DNA, the CDR3 is TGTGCCAGTCAGACAGGGGTACGCAATCAGCCCCAGCATTTT. The gene calls are TRBV19 and TRBJ1-5, with TRBD1 matching 8 bases. The junction had 5 bases not matched to a gene; V was cut back by 8 bases and J by 2 bases. This CDR3 comprises 14 residues. Germline CDR1 is LNHDA and CDR2 is SQIVND (reference sequence).